The clone carrying this T cell receptor beta chain was detected a few times. The data were obtained in a study of T cells after yellow fever vaccination. This CDR3 has 16 amino acids. CDR1 MNHNS and CDR2 SASEGT come from the germline V gene. Losses at the gene ends were 6 bases for V and 5 bases for J; bases not matched to a gene: 11. MiXCR, applied by TCRdb to the 5' RACE reads, yields one record per CDR3 protein. The sample lists under 600,000 distinct CDR3 sequences, 13% seen once, with over 12% in the top ten. The sequenced sample was PBMCs, obtained on the day of the yellow fever booster vaccination. The chain links TRBV6-1 to TRBJ2-2, with 8 bases aligning to TRBD2. The sequence came from a man under 40 who received the YFV17D yellow fever vaccine. CDR3 coding DNA: TGTGCCAGCAGATTGTTTGCGGGAGGAGGTACCGGGGAGCTGTTTTTT. This codes for CASRLFAGGGTGELFF.